Reported below is one T cell receptor (beta chain). This specimen comes from a study of blood T cell repertoires in COVID-19. Turning to the study itself: Acute and convalescent COVID-19 specimens originated in the United States, Italy and Spain. T cells, B-cell-depleted T cells, or PBMCs provided the cDNA or gDNA that served as material.

In the authors' methods: Reference gene primer amplification gave estimated nucleated cell counts. Clones were sequenced by immunoSEQ multiplex PCR, and TCRdb holds only the in-frame ones, with some missing. V and J calls and clone size are copied from that table; D and trimming were computed from the DNA. In the table there are about 130,000 clones, roughly 90% of which are singletons. The CDR3 has 15 residues. CDR1 and CDR2 from the germline V gene are LNHDA and SQIVND (reference sequence). V gave up 4 bases and J gave up 9 bases; unmatched junction bases: 5. The sequenced sample consisted of peripheral blood. The sequence came from an elderly woman with acute or convalescent COVID-19. The genes are TRBV19 and TRBJ2-1; 14 nucleotides agree with TRBD2. Here the CDR3 DNA reads TGTGCCAGTAGTACAGGGACTAGCGGGAGAATTGAGCAGTTCTTC. Translating gives CASSTGTSGRIEQFF.